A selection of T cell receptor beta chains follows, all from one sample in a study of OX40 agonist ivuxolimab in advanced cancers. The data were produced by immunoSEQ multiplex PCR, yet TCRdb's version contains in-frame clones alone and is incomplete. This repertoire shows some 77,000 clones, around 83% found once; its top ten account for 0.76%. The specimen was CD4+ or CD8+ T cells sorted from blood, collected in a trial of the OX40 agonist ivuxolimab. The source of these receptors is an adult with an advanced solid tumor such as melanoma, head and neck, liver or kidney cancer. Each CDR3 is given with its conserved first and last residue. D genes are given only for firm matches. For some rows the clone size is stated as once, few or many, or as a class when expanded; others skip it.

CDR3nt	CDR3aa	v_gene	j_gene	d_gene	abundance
TGTGCCAGTAGTAACAGGGGGAAAACCGTTGGTGATACGCAGTATTTT	CASSNRGKTVGDTQYF	TRBV19	TRBJ2-3	TRBD1	NA
TGTGCCAGCAGGACAAATGGAGAGACCCAGTACTTC	CASRTNGETQYF	TRBV2	TRBJ2-5	NA	once
TGCAGTGCTACGGGGGTTCAGCCCCAGCATTTT	CSATGVQPQHF	TRBV20-1	TRBJ1-5	NA	NA
TGCGCCCCCAGGGGACCGGGGGCGCGCTTCTTC	CAPRGPGARFF	TRBV10-1	TRBJ2-1	NA	once
TGTGCCAGCAGCACGACAGGACAGGAAAAACTGTTTTTT	CASSTTGQEKLFF	TRBV2	TRBJ1-4	NA	NA
TGTGCCACCGCGACCGGGAACTCCTACGAGCAGTACTTC	CATATGNSYEQYF	TRBV15	TRBJ2-7	NA	few
TGTGCCTCATCAGGGGCATCTGGAAACACCATATATTTT	CASSGASGNTIYF	TRBV25-1	TRBJ1-3	NA	NA
TGTGCTAGTGGCCGGGGGGAGACCCAGTACTTC	CASGRGETQYF	TRBV12-5	TRBJ2-5	NA	NA
TGTGCCAGCAGTGCCGACTTAAGCTCCTACGAGCAGTACTTC	CASSADLSSYEQYF	TRBV25-1	TRBJ2-7	NA	once
TGTGCCAGCAGTATCGGGCAGGGTAAAGGATACGAGCAGTACTTC	CASSIGQGKGYEQYF	TRBV5-6	TRBJ2-7	NA	NA
TGCGCCAGCAGCGCTGACAGACCTGGAAACACCATATATTTT	CASSADRPGNTIYF	TRBV5-1	TRBJ1-3	NA	NA
TGTGCCAGCAGTGAAAGCCCCACCGGGGTTGGCTACACCTTC	CASSESPTGVGYTF	TRBV6-1	TRBJ1-2	NA	NA
TGTGCCAGCAGTCAACAGGAGGGATATGGCTACACCTTC	CASSQQEGYGYTF	TRBV28	TRBJ1-2	NA	few
TGTGCCACCAGCAGAGATACCCGGGGGTTGGAGACCCAGTACTTC	CATSRDTRGLETQYF	TRBV15	TRBJ2-5	NA	NA
TGTGCCAGCAGTGCGGGGGGTATTCCTCGAAATGAAAAACTGTTTTTT	CASSAGGIPRNEKLFF	TRBV6-1	TRBJ1-4	NA	NA
TGTGCCAGCACCCCTCCCGGGACTGTTAATTCACCCCTCCACTTT	CASTPPGTVNSPLHF	TRBV7-2	TRBJ1-6	NA	NA
TGTGCCAGCAGCTTAGGTGTTTCTGGAAACACCATATATTTT	CASSLGVSGNTIYF	TRBV7-2	TRBJ1-3	NA	NA
TGTGCCAGCAGGTGGACAGGGGATAATTCACCCCTCCACTTT	CASRWTGDNSPLHF	TRBV27	TRBJ1-6	TRBD1	NA
TGTGCCAGCAGCCAAGAGAGGGGGCTCTACAATGAGCAGTTCTTC	CASSQERGLYNEQFF	TRBV14	TRBJ2-1	TRBD1	once
TGCAGTGCCACAGTGGGCTACCAGCAGTTCTTC	CSATVGYQQFF	TRBV20-1	TRBJ2-1	NA	NA
TGTGCCAGCAGTATAGACAGGGAGGCACAGCCCCAGCATTTT	CASSIDREAQPQHF	TRBV6-5	TRBJ1-5	TRBD1	NA
TGCGCCAGCAGCTTGGCTTTGACTACATACAATGAGCAGTTCTTC	CASSLALTTYNEQFF	TRBV5-1	TRBJ2-1	NA	NA
TGTGCCAGCAGCCGTACTGGGGGAGATGAAAAACTGTTTTTT	CASSRTGGDEKLFF	TRBV11-3	TRBJ1-4	NA	NA
TGTGCCAGCGGGATCGGGACAGGGGGCGGGGAGACCCAGTACTTC	CASGIGTGGGETQYF	TRBV7-6	TRBJ2-5	TRBD1	NA
TGCGCCAGCAGCTTGGTCTCCCGGGTGGTAGTGAACACTGAAGCTTTCTTT	CASSLVSRVVVNTEAFF	TRBV5-1	TRBJ1-1	NA	NA
TGTGCCAGCAGTTCTCAGCGGGGAGATACGCAGTATTTT	CASSSQRGDTQYF	TRBV6-4	TRBJ2-3	TRBD2	NA
TGCGCCAGCAGCTTGGACGGAAAGAACACTGAAGCTTTCTTT	CASSLDGKNTEAFF	TRBV5-1	TRBJ1-1	NA	NA
TGTGCCAGCTCCGAAGGGCAGAACACTGAAGCTTTCTTT	CASSEGQNTEAFF	TRBV18	TRBJ1-1	NA	NA
TGCAGCGTTGAAGTAGCAGGGGGCACTGAAGCTTTCTTT	CSVEVAGGTEAFF	TRBV29-1	TRBJ1-1	TRBD1	NA
TGTGCCAGCAGTCCCCCGGGGCCGTGGGGTCAGCCCCAGCATTTT	CASSPPGPWGQPQHF	TRBV6-1	TRBJ1-5	NA	NA
TGTGCCAGCAGCTCGGGGCAGTCAGAGGGGGAGCTGTTTTTT	CASSSGQSEGELFF	TRBV7-2	TRBJ2-2	NA	once
TGTGCCAGCAGTTCCCAAGCGGGACTAGCTGGCACGCAGTATTTT	CASSSQAGLAGTQYF	TRBV7-9	TRBJ2-3	TRBD2	NA
TGTGCCAGCAGCTTACGGGTGGAGGGCATTCAGTACTTC	CASSLRVEGIQYF	TRBV11-1	TRBJ2-4	NA	NA
TGTGCCTTGACCACAGGGGCAAACGATGAAAAACTGTTTTTT	CALTTGANDEKLFF	TRBV30	TRBJ1-4	TRBD1	once
TGTGCCAGCAGTCGGCCGACGGATTATAGCAATCAGCCCCAGCATTTT	CASSRPTDYSNQPQHF	TRBV6-6	TRBJ1-5	NA	NA
TGTGCCAGCAGTCCCCCTAGCCCGGCCACTGAAGCTTTCTTT	CASSPPSPATEAFF	TRBV6-5	TRBJ1-1	NA	NA
TGTGCCAGCAGCTCCGACACCTTCTCCCAGTCCCAGCATTTT	CASSSDTFSQSQHF	TRBV7-6	TRBJ1-5	NA	NA
TGTGCCAGCAACCCCCCCCGACAGAGACTAAACACTGAAGCTTTCTTT	CASNPPRQRLNTEAFF	TRBV28	TRBJ1-1	NA	NA
TGTGCCAGCAGCTCGGGACCAGCTAATGAAAAACTGTTTTTT	CASSSGPANEKLFF	TRBV7-6	TRBJ1-4	NA	NA
TGTGCCAGTAGTATACGTAACAGGGCTAGCCCGAACACCGGGGAGCTGTTTTTT	CASSIRNRASPNTGELFF	TRBV19	TRBJ2-2	NA	NA
TGTGCCAGCAGCTTAAACGTCCAGTCAGGCTTTTCCTACGAGCAGTACTTC	CASSLNVQSGFSYEQYF	TRBV7-2	TRBJ2-7	NA	NA
TGTGCCAGCAGCTTAGCAAGAGGTCAGCCCCAGCATTTT	CASSLARGQPQHF	TRBV7-9	TRBJ1-5	NA	NA
TGTGCCAGCAGCGTAGCCCTGACAGGGAACACTGAAGCTTTCTTT	CASSVALTGNTEAFF	TRBV7-8	TRBJ1-1	NA	NA
TGTGCCAGCAGCGCAGGGGGCTCGACAGATACGCAGTATTTT	CASSAGGSTDTQYF	TRBV7-2	TRBJ2-3	TRBD1	few
TGTGCCAGCAGTCTATGGACTAGCGGGGTCAATGAGCAGTTCTTC	CASSLWTSGVNEQFF	TRBV27	TRBJ2-1	TRBD2	NA
TGTGCCAGCAGGTCGGCGGGGGCCGATGAAAAACTGTTTTTT	CASRSAGADEKLFF	TRBV6-1	TRBJ1-4	NA	NA
TGTGCCAGCAGCTTAAAAGAGGGGGACAGGGTGGGCGCCGGGGAGCTGTTTTTT	CASSLKEGDRVGAGELFF	TRBV7-9	TRBJ2-2	TRBD1	NA
TGTGCCAGCAGCCCGAGGGTAAATCACCAGTTGGGTAATGAAAAACTGTTTTTT	CASSPRVNHQLGNEKLFF	TRBV7-9	TRBJ1-4	NA	NA
TGTGCCAGCAGCTTAGATCCCCGGGGAGGAGAGACCCAGTACTTC	CASSLDPRGGETQYF	TRBV7-2	TRBJ2-5	NA	NA